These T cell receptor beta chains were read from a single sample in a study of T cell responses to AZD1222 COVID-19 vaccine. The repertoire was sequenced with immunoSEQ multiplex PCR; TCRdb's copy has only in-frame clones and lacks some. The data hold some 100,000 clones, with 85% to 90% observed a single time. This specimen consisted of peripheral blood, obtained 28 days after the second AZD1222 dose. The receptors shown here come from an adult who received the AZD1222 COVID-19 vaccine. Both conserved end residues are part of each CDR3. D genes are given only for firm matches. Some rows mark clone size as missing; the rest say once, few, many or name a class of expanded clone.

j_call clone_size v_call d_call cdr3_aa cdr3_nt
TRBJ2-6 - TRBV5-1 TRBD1 CASSTGQVISGANVLTF TGCGCCAGCAGCACGGGACAGGTCATCTCTGGGGCCAACGTCCTGACTTTC
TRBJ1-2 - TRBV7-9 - CASSLSSRGANYGYTF TGTGCCAGCAGCTTAAGCTCGCGGGGAGCTAACTATGGCTACACCTTC
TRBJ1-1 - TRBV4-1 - CASSLGLNTEAFF TGCGCCAGCAGCCTCGGACTGAACACTGAAGCTTTCTTT
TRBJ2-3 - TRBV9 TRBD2 CASSVALAGGEDTQYF TGTGCCAGCAGCGTAGCTCTAGCGGGGGGAGAAGATACGCAGTATTTT
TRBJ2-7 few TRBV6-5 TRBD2 CASRNGGFPAYEQYF TGTGCCAGCAGAAACGGGGGGTTCCCAGCCTACGAGCAGTACTTC
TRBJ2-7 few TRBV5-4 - CASSLEGDPYEQYF TGTGCCAGCAGCTTGGAGGGGGATCCCTACGAGCAGTACTTC
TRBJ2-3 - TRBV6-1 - CASSESAHQYF TGTGCCAGCAGTGAATCGGCGCACCAGTATTTT
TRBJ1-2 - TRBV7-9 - CASSFGSGFGYTF TGTGCCAGCAGCTTTGGCTCAGGGTTTGGCTACACCTTC
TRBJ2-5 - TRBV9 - CASSGAQLQETQYF TGTGCCAGCAGCGGAGCCCAGCTTCAAGAGACCCAGTACTTC
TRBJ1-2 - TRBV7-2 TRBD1 CASSLDRDYGYTF TGTGCCAGCAGCCTAGACAGGGACTATGGCTACACCTTC
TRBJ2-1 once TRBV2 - CASSGQDYNEQFF TGTGCCAGCAGTGGTCAGGATTACAATGAGCAGTTCTTC
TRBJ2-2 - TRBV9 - CASSPRGDTGELFF TGTGCCAGCAGCCCCAGGGGCGACACCGGGGAGCTGTTTTTT
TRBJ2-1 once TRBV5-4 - CASTMGPEQFF TGTGCCAGCACCATGGGGCCTGAGCAGTTCTTC
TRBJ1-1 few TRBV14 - CASRDMSTEAFF TGTGCCAGCAGGGATATGAGCACTGAAGCTTTCTTT
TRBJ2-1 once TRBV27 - CASSYDSYNEQFF TGTGCCAGCAGTTATGACAGCTACAATGAGCAGTTCTTC
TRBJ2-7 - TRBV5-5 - CASSPYRSSYEQYF TGTGCCAGCAGCCCATACAGGAGCTCCTACGAGCAGTACTTC
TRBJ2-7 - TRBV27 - CASSPRVTTYEQYF TGTGCCAGCAGTCCGCGGGTCACAACCTACGAGCAGTACTTC
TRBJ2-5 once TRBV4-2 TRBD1 CASSQDRTGEETQYF TGTGCCAGCAGCCAAGACCGGACAGGGGAGGAGACCCAGTACTTC
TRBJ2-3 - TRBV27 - CASPWGTTDTQYF TGTGCCAGCCCTTGGGGGACCACAGATACGCAGTATTTT
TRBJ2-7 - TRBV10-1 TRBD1 CASSLTGAGEQYF TGCGCCAGCAGTTTGACAGGGGCGGGAGAGCAGTACTTC
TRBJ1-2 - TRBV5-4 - CASSLVQDGYTF TGTGCCAGCAGCTTGGTACAGGATGGCTACACCTTC
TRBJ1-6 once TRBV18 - CASSKQKNSPLHF TGTGCCAGCTCAAAACAGAAGAATTCACCCCTCCACTTT
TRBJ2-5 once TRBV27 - CASSLSGVRGETQYF TGTGCCAGCAGTTTATCGGGGGTGAGAGGAGAGACCCAGTACTTC
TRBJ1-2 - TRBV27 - CASSSRNTGSYGYTF TGTGCCAGCAGTTCCCGAAACACAGGTAGCTATGGCTACACCTTC
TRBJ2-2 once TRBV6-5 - CASSHVNTGELFF TGTGCCAGCAGCCACGTCAACACCGGGGAGCTGTTTTTT
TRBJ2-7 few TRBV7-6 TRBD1 CASSLAGTGAYEQYF TGTGCCAGCAGCTTAGCCGGGACAGGGGCCTACGAGCAGTACTTC
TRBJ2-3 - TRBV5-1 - CASSLLPRAEDTQYF TGCGCCAGCAGCTTGCTCCCCAGGGCTGAGGATACGCAGTATTTT
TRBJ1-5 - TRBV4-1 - CASSQADSNNQPQHF TGCGCCAGCAGCCAGGCGGACAGCAACAATCAGCCCCAGCATTTT
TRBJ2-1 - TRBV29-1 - CSVEARGLYNEQFF TGCAGCGTTGAAGCCCGAGGCTTATACAATGAGCAGTTCTTC
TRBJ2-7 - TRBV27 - CASSLGRGATYEQYF TGTGCCAGCAGCCTCGGAAGGGGGGCGACCTACGAGCAGTACTTC
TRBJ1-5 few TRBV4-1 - CASSQEGWDQPQHF TGCGCCAGCAGCCAAGAAGGTTGGGATCAGCCCCAGCATTTT
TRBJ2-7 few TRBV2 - CASKYRTESREQYF TGTGCCAGCAAGTATAGGACAGAAAGTCGCGAGCAGTACTTC
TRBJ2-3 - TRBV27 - CASSKGKGLDTQYF TGTGCCAGCAGTAAAGGGAAAGGTCTAGATACGCAGTATTTT
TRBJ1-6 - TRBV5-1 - CASHGGGLSSYNSPLHF TGCGCCAGTCACGGTGGAGGTTTAAGCTCCTATAATTCACCCCTCCACTTT
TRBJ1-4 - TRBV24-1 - CATRYEDNEKLFF TGTGCCACCAGGTATGAGGATAATGAAAAACTGTTTTTT
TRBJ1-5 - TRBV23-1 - CASSQPSQGRGNQPQHF TGCGCCAGCAGTCAACCCTCTCAGGGACGCGGCAATCAGCCCCAGCATTTT
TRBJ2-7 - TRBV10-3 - CAISPGEGQGKFYEQYF TGTGCCATCTCTCCAGGTGAGGGGCAGGGGAAGTTCTACGAGCAGTACTTC
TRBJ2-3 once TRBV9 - CASSVGPGRTYADTQYF TGTGCCAGCAGCGTAGGCCCCGGACGAACGTACGCAGATACGCAGTATTTT
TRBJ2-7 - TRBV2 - CASSGHRDSGYEQYF TGTGCCAGCAGCGGACACCGGGACAGCGGGTACGAGCAGTACTTC
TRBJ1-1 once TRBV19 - CASGNRNTEAFF TGTGCCAGTGGTAACAGGAACACTGAAGCTTTCTTT
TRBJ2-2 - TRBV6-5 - CASSSPAGTNTGELFF TGTGCCAGCAGTTCCCCCGCAGGGACGAACACCGGGGAGCTGTTTTTT
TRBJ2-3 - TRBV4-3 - CASSQDRFSDTQYF TGCGCCAGCAGCCAAGATCGGTTTTCAGATACGCAGTATTTT
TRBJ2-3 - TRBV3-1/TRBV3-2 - CASSPGQGPTDTQYF TGTGCCAGCAGCCCCGGTCAGGGACCCACAGATACGCAGTATTTT
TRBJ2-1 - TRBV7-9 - CASQMTSASYNEQFF TGTGCCAGCCAAATGACGAGCGCGTCCTACAATGAGCAGTTCTTC
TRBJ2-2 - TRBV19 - CASSILSLGSANTGELFF TGTGCCAGTAGTATATTATCTTTGGGGAGCGCGAACACCGGGGAGCTGTTTTTT
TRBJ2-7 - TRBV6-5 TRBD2 CASSQREYSEQYF TGTGCCAGCAGCCAGCGGGAGTACAGCGAGCAGTACTTC